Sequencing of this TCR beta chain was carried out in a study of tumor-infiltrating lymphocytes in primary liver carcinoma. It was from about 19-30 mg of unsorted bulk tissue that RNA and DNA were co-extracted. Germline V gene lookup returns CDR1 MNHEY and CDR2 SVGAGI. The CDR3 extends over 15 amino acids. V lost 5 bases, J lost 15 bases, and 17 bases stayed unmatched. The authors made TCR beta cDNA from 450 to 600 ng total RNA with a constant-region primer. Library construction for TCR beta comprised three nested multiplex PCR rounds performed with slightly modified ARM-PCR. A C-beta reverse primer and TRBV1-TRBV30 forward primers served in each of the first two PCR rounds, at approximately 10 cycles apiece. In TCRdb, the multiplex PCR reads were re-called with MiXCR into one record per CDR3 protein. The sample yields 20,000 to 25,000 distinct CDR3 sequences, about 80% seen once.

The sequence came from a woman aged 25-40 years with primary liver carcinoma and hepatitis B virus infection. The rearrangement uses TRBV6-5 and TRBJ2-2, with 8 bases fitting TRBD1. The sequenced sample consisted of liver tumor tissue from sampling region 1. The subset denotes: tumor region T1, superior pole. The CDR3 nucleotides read TGTGCCAGCAGTCAGCGGACAGGGTTCACCGGGGACATGTTTTTT. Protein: CASSQRTGFTGDMFF.